Presented here are 18 T cell receptor beta chains from one specimen sequenced in a study of T-cell memory formation after mild COVID-19. TCRdb re-derived calls from the 5' RACE reads in MiXCR, one entry per CDR3 protein. Altogether some 410,000 distinct CDR3 sequences are present, around 22% being singletons, with the ten largest covering 13%. Sequenced: PBMCs or a T cell subset sorted from them (not recorded which). These receptors all stem from an adult woman who had mild COVID-19 (a few samples of this study predate the infection). Cell type and time point are not known.

In DNA form, the CDR3 reads TGTGCCAGCAGCTCCGATTGGAATAATTCACCCCTCCACTTT. Protein: CASSSDWNNSPLHF. The chain recombines TRBV7-2 with TRBJ1-6; D is unresolved. Germline lookup yields CDR1 SGHTA and CDR2 FQGNSA. CDR3 size: 14 residues. V was cut by 4 bases and J by 5 bases, with 9 bases left in between.

The chain couples TRBV6-5 to TRBJ1-2, with 10 bases aligning to TRBD1. The CDR3 runs to 14 residues. V shed 7 bases, J shed 4 bases, and the junction held 6 bases outside the gene matches. The germline gives CDR1 MNHEY, CDR2 SVGAGI. CDR3: CASTRGTGVYGYTF. The DNA for the CDR3 is TGTGCCAGCACTCGCGGGACAGGGGTCTATGGCTACACCTTC.

This clonotype has just a few counts. The chain links TRBV5-4 to TRBJ2-5; D call uncertain. Trimming stripped 4 bases from V and 0 bases from J, with 13 bases between. The CDR3 is 15 residues long. Per germline, CDR1 SGHNT and CDR2 YYREEE (reference sequence). The CDR3 spells CASSPLAANQETQYF. For the CDR3, the DNA is TGTGCCAGCAGCCCGCTGGCGGCTAACCAAGAGACCCAGTACTTC.

There are a few counts of this clonotype. This CDR3 is CASSLFSGNTGELFF. In nucleotides, the CDR3 is TGCGCCAGCAGCTTGTTTAGCGGGAACACCGGGGAGCTGTTTTTT. This chain links TRBV5-1 with TRBJ2-2; possible D gene TRBD2, 6 bases. The germline gives CDR1 SGHRS, CDR2 YFSETQ. CDR3 size: 15 residues. V gave up 1 base and J gave up 1 base, with 8 bases separating them.

This clonotype was observed a handful of times. V is TRBV20-1 and J is TRBJ2-7; D unresolved. With 7 bases removed from V and 5 bases from J, the gap between germline ends came to 12 bases. The CDR3 length is 11 residues. Germline values: CDR1 DFQATT, CDR2 SNEGSKA (reference sequence). This CDR3 reads CSVRPLHEQYF. The CDR3 DNA sequence: TGCAGTGTAAGGCCTTTACACGAGCAGTACTTC.

This clonotype has only a few counts. V is TRBV12-3 or TRBV12-4 and J is TRBJ2-1; D may be TRBD1 (6 bases). This CDR3 is 14 amino acids long. Trimming shortened V by 4 bases and J by 9 bases, and 16 bases separated the two germline ends. CDR3 bases: TGTGCCAGCAGTTGGGGTCAGGGGAAGCGTGAGCAGTTCTTC. Translating it yields CASSWGQGKREQFF.

This chain joins TRBV5-1 and TRBJ1-2, with 8 positions matching TRBD1. V was clipped by 5 bases and J by 2 bases; unmatched bases: 8. This CDR3 comprises 15 residues. Germline CDR1 is SGHRS and CDR2 is YFSETQ. The CDR3 DNA reads TGCGCCAGCAGGCCCACGGACAGGGCAAACTATGGCTACACCTTC. This gives the protein CASRPTDRANYGYTF.

This clonotype was seen at least ten times. The chain combines TRBV7-8 with TRBJ1-4, with 9 bases aligning to TRBD1. V trimming: 5 bases; J trimming: 4 bases; junction bases outside the gene matches: 5. This CDR3 contains 15 residues. The germline V gene has CDR1 SGHVS and CDR2 FQNEAQ. This CDR3 is CASSRGGQGNEKLFF. Written as DNA, the CDR3 is TGTGCCAGCAGCCGCGGGGGACAGGGTAATGAAAAACTGTTTTTT. The variable domain in full, completed from reference TRBV7-8 and TRBJ1-4, reads GAGVSQSPRYKVAKRGQDVALRCDPISGHVSLFWYQQALGQGPEFLTYFQNEAQLDKSGLPSDRFFAERPEGSVSTLKIQRTQQEDSAVYLCASSRGGQGNEKLFFGSGTQLSVL.

This clonotype showed up just a few times. V gene TRBV4-1 combines with J gene TRBJ2-4, with D perhaps matching TRBD1 (6 bases). The CDR3 has 14 residues. The germline gives CDR1 MGHRA, CDR2 YSYEKL. Trimming stripped 0 bases from V and 6 bases from J, with 9 bases between. CDR3 sequence: CASSQDRGLNIQYF. The CDR3 DNA is TGCGCCAGCAGCCAAGACAGGGGTTTAAACATTCAGTACTTC.

This chain's CDR3 is CASTTTWGVLTDTQYF. The CDR3 region has the DNA TGTGCCAGCACCACAACCTGGGGGGTTCTCACAGATACGCAGTATTTT. This rearrangement joins TRBV6-5 to TRBJ2-3; TRBD2 might be the D (6 bases). Germline-derived CDR1 and CDR2 are MNHEY and SVGAGI. The length of the CDR3 is 16 residues. V lost 7 bases and J 2 bases, leaving 19 bases between the germline ends.

The V call is TRBV24-1, the J call TRBJ2-3, with TRBD2 identical over 9 bases. V lost 2 bases, J lost 5 bases, and 4 bases stayed unmatched. The CDR3 loop spans 15 amino acids. Germline CDR1 is KGHDR and CDR2 is SFDVKD. The CDR3 protein is CATSDSGLAGDTQYF. The CDR3 bases are TGTGCCACCAGTGATTCGGGACTAGCAGGAGATACGCAGTATTTT.

This rearrangement joins TRBV9 to TRBJ2-6; TRBD2 agrees at 15 bases. Looked up from germline, CDR1 is SGDLS and CDR2 is YYNGEE. The CDR3 consists of 17 residues. The trim removed 2 bases at V and 4 bases at J, leaving 1 base unmatched. The CDR3 DNA reads as TGTGCCAGCAGCGTGGGACTAGCGGGGGGCGGGGCCAACGTCCTGACTTTC. Its translation is CASSVGLAGGGANVLTF. The whole variable domain, filled in from reference TRBV9 and TRBJ2-6, reads DSGVTQTPKHLITATGQRVTLRCSPRSGDLSVYWYQQSLDQGLQFLIQYYNGEERAKGNILERFSAQQFPDLHSELNLSSLELGDSALYFCASSVGLAGGGANVLTFGAGSRLTVL.

This clonotype was seen a few times. The V call is TRBV21-1, the J call TRBJ1-1; no DNA check was done on the table's D call, TRBD1. TRBV21-1 is a documented pseudogene. The CDR3 is made up of 17 amino acids. CDR3 bases: TGTGCCAGCAGCGCCCGGACAGGGGGAGAGAAGAACACTGAAGCTTTCTTT. Translating it yields CASSARTGGEKNTEAFF.

This clonotype was counted between two and nine times. V usage is TRBV7-9 and J usage is TRBJ1-1; TRBD1 is a possible D gene (6 bases). This CDR3 is 15 amino acids long. Trimming pared 9 bases from V and 0 bases from J, leaving 17 bases between. Germline V gene data show CDR1 as SEHNR and CDR2 as FQNEAQ (reference sequence). This CDR3 reads CASYRAEGLNTEAFF. CDR3 bases: TGTGCCAGTTACAGGGCCGAGGGGTTGAACACTGAAGCTTTCTTT.

The gene calls are TRBV6-1 and TRBJ1-1, with D possibly being TRBD1 (6 bases). Per germline, CDR1 MNHNS and CDR2 SASEGT. The CDR3 has 15 residues. Trimming left V 7 bases short and J 0 bases short, with 15 bases between. CDR3 protein: CASMGVQGVNTEAFF. The CDR3 DNA is TGTGCCAGCATGGGGGTACAGGGTGTGAACACTGAAGCTTTCTTT.

CDR3: CASSFPLGGLNEKLFF. CDR3 bases: TGTGCCAGCAGCTTCCCCCTGGGGGGCCTTAATGAAAAACTGTTTTTT. The V and J genes are TRBV7-8 and TRBJ1-4; a weak D match, TRBD1 (6 bases). V was trimmed by 3 bases and J by 4 bases, leaving 15 bases between them. Germline-derived CDR1 and CDR2 are SGHVS and FQNEAQ. CDR3 length: 16 amino acids.

J is TRBJ2-1 and V is TRBV7-9; 12 bases map to TRBD2. The CDR3 runs to 15 residues. V trimming: 5 bases; J trimming: 9 bases; junction bases outside the gene matches: 8. CDR1 is SEHNR, CDR2 FQNEAQ, per germline (reference sequence). The CDR3 region has the DNA TGTGCCAGCAGCACGTCGTCACTAGCGGGGGGTGAGCAGTTCTTC. It encodes CASSTSSLAGGEQFF.

This chain links TRBV24-1 with TRBJ2-3; no reliable D call. Germline CDR1 reads KGHDR; CDR2 reads SFDVKD. This CDR3 comprises 13 residues. The V and J ends lost 3 bases and 5 bases respectively, with 8 bases between them. The CDR3 here is CATSDRNVDTQYF. CDR3 nucleotide sequence: TGTGCCACCAGTGATCGCAACGTAGATACGCAGTATTTT.